A single sample gave rise to the 25 T cell receptor beta chains below, sequenced in a study of blood T cell repertoires in COVID-19. The method was immunoSEQ multiplex PCR; TCRdb's version includes in-frame clones alone and lacks a portion of them. The sample consists of approximately 25,000 clones, about two thirds of them appearing once. The sample taken for sequencing was peripheral blood. The receptors stem from a woman older than 75 with acute or convalescent COVID-19.

The V call is TRBV5-8, the J call TRBJ2-3; D is possibly TRBD1 (6 bases). CDR3 length: 14 amino acids. The V gene's germline CDR1 is SGHTS and CDR2 YDEGEE. V was trimmed by 2 bases and J by 2 bases, leaving 9 bases between them. CDR3 nucleotides: TGTGCCAGCAGCTTCGGACAGTCCACAGATACGCAGTATTTT. Translating gives CASSFGQSTDTQYF.

This clone occurred a few times. This chain links TRBV5-4 with TRBJ2-1, with 14 bases aligning to TRBD2. CDR1 SGHNT and CDR2 YYREEE come from the germline V gene (reference sequence). With 4 bases clipped from V and 4 bases from J, the junction kept 7 bases outside the gene matches. The CDR3 length is 17 residues. The CDR3 nucleotides read TGTGCCAGCAGCATCAGACTAGCGGGAGGGAGGTACAATGAGCAGTTCTTC. It specifies CASSIRLAGGRYNEQFF.

The table lists this clone with a count of one. The rearrangement joins TRBV11-2 to TRBJ2-2; 10 bases line up with TRBD1. The germline CDR1 and CDR2 sequences are SGHAT and FQNNGV. This CDR3 has 17 amino acids. J gave up 7 bases and V 5 bases, and 13 bases lay outside the gene matches. CDR3 sequence (DNA): TGTGCCAGCAGCCCTCGCCGACAGGGGGCCTGGGGCGGGGAGCTGTTTTTT. Its protein is CASSPRRQGAWGGELFF.

The V call is TRBV3-1 (or the pseudogene TRBV3-2), the J call TRBJ1-1; D is unclear. CDR1 and CDR2 from the germline V gene are LGHDT and YNNKEL (reference sequence). Trimming stripped 5 bases from V and 1 base from J, with 8 bases between. The CDR3 contains 13 residues. The chain's CDR3 is CASSDGGNTEAFF. The DNA of the CDR3 is TGTGCCAGCAGCGATGGAGGGAACACTGAAGCTTTCTTT.

The rearrangement links TRBV28 to TRBJ2-1; the match to TRBD2 covers 11 bases. From germline, CDR1 is MDHEN and CDR2 SYDVKM. The CDR3 runs to 14 residues. The V segment lost 7 bases and the J segment 5 bases; nucleotides outside the gene matches: 4. For the CDR3, the DNA is TGTGCCAGCAACCCGGGACTAGCGGACAATGAGCAGTTCTTC. Encoded protein: CASNPGLADNEQFF. Looking up the rest from reference TRBV28 and TRBJ2-1 gives the full variable domain: DVKVTQSSRYLVKRTGEKVFLECVQDMDHENMFWYRQDPGLGLRLIYFSYDVKMKEKGDIPEGYSVSREKKERFSLILESASTNQTSMYLCASNPGLADNEQFFGPGTRLTVL.

Here the CDR3 DNA reads TGTGCCAGCAGCAAAGTGGAGCGACCAGCGGCCACGAGCACCGGGGAGCTGTTTTTT. As protein: CASSKVERPAATSTGELFF. This chain links TRBV21-1 with TRBJ2-2; TRBD2 reflects the table's D call only, with no check against the DNA. TRBV21-1 is a recognized pseudogene. There are 19 residues in the CDR3.

This clone was counted once. The V and J genes are TRBV25-1 and TRBJ1-2, with 7 bases that match TRBD1. After removal of 5 bases from V and 8 bases from J, the junction contained 14 bases not matched to a gene. The CDR3 runs to 15 residues. The germline V gene has CDR1 MGHDK and CDR2 SYGVNS. In DNA, the CDR3 is TGTGCCAGCAGTTACCACGAGACAGGGACTCGCGGCTACACCTTC. It encodes CASSYHETGTRGYTF.

This rearrangement joins TRBV12-3 or TRBV12-4 to TRBJ1-5; D perhaps matches TRBD1 (6 bases). Between the trimmed V and J ends, which lost 6 bases and 5 bases, there was a span of 11 bases. The CDR3 spans 13 residues. CDR3 loop: CASSPGVDQPQHF. The CDR3 DNA follows: TGTGCCAGCAGCCCAGGGGTTGATCAGCCCCAGCATTTT.

This clone appeared a single time. The CDR3 reads CASSQESPQSSNQPQHF. DNA of the CDR3: TGCGCCAGCAGCCAAGAATCCCCACAGAGTAGCAATCAGCCCCAGCATTTT. The chain combines TRBV4-1 with TRBJ1-5; D remains unclear. Germline CDR1 reads MGHRA; CDR2 reads YSYEKL. This CDR3 has 17 residues. The V gene lost 0 bases and the J gene lost 0 bases, with 12 bases spanning the gap.

The chain joins TRBV20-1 to TRBJ1-5; 11 nucleotides line up with TRBD1. The CDR3 runs to 16 residues. Unmatched junction bases numbered 8, after V lost 3 bases and J lost 4 bases. Germline CDR1 is DFQATT and CDR2 is SNEGSKA (reference sequence). The CDR3 region is CSASFVGTGGNQPQHF. The CDR3 DNA follows: TGCAGTGCTAGTTTTGTCGGGACAGGGGGAAATCAGCCCCAGCATTTT.

The chain combines TRBV3-1 (or the pseudogene TRBV3-2) with TRBJ1-6; D is unclear. Germline V gives CDR1 LGHDT, CDR2 YNNKEL (reference sequence). This CDR3 has 13 amino acids. The V gene lost 8 bases and the J gene lost 0 bases, with 5 bases spanning the gap. Here the CDR3 reads CASASSYNSPLHF. The CDR3 DNA sequence: TGTGCCAGCGCTAGCTCCTATAATTCACCCCTCCACTTT.

The CDR3 reads CASSPINTEAFF. For the CDR3, the DNA is TGTGCCAGCAGCCCCATTAACACTGAAGCTTTCTTT. V usage is TRBV7-8 and J usage is TRBJ1-1; D uncertain. The CDR3 runs to 12 residues. V was shortened by 5 bases and J by 2 bases, with 6 bases between the two germline ends. The germline V gene has CDR1 SGHVS and CDR2 FQNEAQ.

This chain connects TRBV12-3 or TRBV12-4 to TRBJ2-1; D is possibly TRBD2 (5 bases). V gave up 3 bases and J gave up 5 bases, with 8 bases separating them. This CDR3 region has 13 residues. CDR3 coding DNA: TGTGCCAGCAGTTTCGAGGGAAACAATGAGCAGTTCTTC. Its translation is CASSFEGNNEQFF.

The chain carries TRBV18 and TRBJ1-5, with 11 bases that match TRBD1. Germline CDR1 and CDR2: KGHSH and LQKENI. The CDR3 contains 19 residues. J lost 2 bases, V lost 5 bases, and 14 bases had no gene match. The CDR3: CASSTRGTGGRLGNQPQHF. The DNA for the CDR3 is TGTGCCAGCTCAACCAGAGGGACAGGGGGACGTTTGGGCAATCAGCCCCAGCATTTT.

This clone ranks as medium-sized. The CDR3 sequence: CASSFTGRGQPQHF. CDR3 DNA sequence: TGTGCCAGCAGCTTCACCGGGAGGGGTCAGCCCCAGCATTTT. V usage is TRBV7-9 and J usage is TRBJ1-5; perhaps TRBD1 as D (5 bases). Looked up from germline, CDR1 is SEHNR and CDR2 is FQNEAQ (reference sequence). The CDR3 sequence is 14 residues long. Trimming took off 3 bases at V and 6 bases at J, with 12 bases between the two ends.

On this clone itself: The conserved phenylalanine or tryptophan is not found at the CDR3 terminus, so this likely reflects a read error. Because the CDR3's place on the DNA is in doubt, the DNA is left out and the CDR3 is given as listed by TCRdb. The rearrangement uses TRBV7-3 and TRBJ1-4; TRBD1 is the table's D call and was not checked against the DNA. Per the germline V gene, CDR1 is SGHTA and CDR2 is FQGTGA. Both ends counted, the CDR3 spans 10 residues. CDR3 residues: CASSLTRDRI.

In this sample, this clone turned up a few times. The chain couples TRBV28 to TRBJ2-1, with D possibly being TRBD1 (6 bases). This CDR3 spans 12 amino acids. Per germline, CDR1 MDHEN and CDR2 SYDVKM. Trimming pared 2 bases from V and 7 bases from J, leaving 6 bases between. The CDR3 DNA sequence: TGTGCCAGCAGTTTACAGGGGAATGAGCAGTTCTTC. Amino acids: CASSLQGNEQFF.

V and J are TRBV3-1 (or the pseudogene TRBV3-2) and TRBJ2-7, with 7 bases aligning to TRBD2. J was trimmed by 5 bases and V by 3 bases; bases with no gene match: 4. Germline CDR1 is LGHDT and CDR2 is YNNKEL (reference sequence). This CDR3 is built from 13 residues. Here the CDR3 reads CASSHWEGHEQYF. CDR3 in DNA: TGTGCCAGCAGCCATTGGGAGGGCCACGAGCAGTACTTC.

The CDR3 here is CASGLVLQGPYGYTF. In DNA form, the CDR3 reads TGTGCTAGTGGTTTGGTACTCCAGGGCCCTTATGGCTACACCTTC. The V call is TRBV12-5, the J call TRBJ1-2, with a possible D match to TRBD1 (5 bases). The V end lost 0 bases, the J end lost 5 bases, and 13 bases lay between the germline ends. The germline gives CDR1 LGHNT, CDR2 FRNRAP. CDR3 length: 15 residues.

The rearrangement links TRBV9 to TRBJ2-1, with D possibly being TRBD2 (7 bases). Between the trimmed V and J ends, which lost 0 bases and 6 bases, there was a span of 13 bases. This CDR3 has 15 amino acids. Germline V gene lookup returns CDR1 SGDLS and CDR2 YYNGEE. CDR3 DNA sequence: TGTGCCAGCAGCGTAGCCGGGGGGCCAGGCAATGAGCAGTTCTTC. Translation gives CASSVAGGPGNEQFF.

The chain combines TRBV7-2 with TRBJ1-1, with 7 bases that match TRBD1. Trimming took 3 bases from V and 4 from J; bases not matched to a gene: 5. CDR3 length equals 14 residues. The germline gives CDR1 SGHTA, CDR2 FQGNSA. The chain's CDR3 is CASSFQQGSTEAFF. The CDR3, as DNA: TGTGCCAGCAGCTTTCAACAGGGGAGCACTGAAGCTTTCTTT.

V usage is TRBV6-2 or TRBV6-3 and J usage is TRBJ1-1; 10 bases match TRBD1. The germline V gene has CDR1 MNHEY and CDR2 SVGEGT. This CDR3 spans 16 amino acids. Unmatched junction bases numbered 7, after V lost 2 bases and J lost 4 bases. In DNA, the CDR3 is TGTGCCAGCAGTTACAGCCCTGGGACAGGGGTCACTGAAGCTTTCTTT. Translated: CASSYSPGTGVTEAFF.

V usage is TRBV19 and J usage is TRBJ2-1, with TRBD1 identical over 9 bases. The J segment lost 4 bases and the V segment lost 4 bases, leaving 8 bases of the junction unmatched. Looked up from germline, CDR1 is LNHDA and CDR2 is SQIVND (reference sequence). The CDR3 contains 16 residues. CDR3 in DNA: TGTGCCAGTAGTAGGGACAGGGAGGGTTCATACAATGAGCAGTTCTTC. Protein sequence: CASSRDREGSYNEQFF.

The gene calls are TRBV10-2 and TRBJ1-2; tentatively, D is TRBD1 (5 bases). V lost 3 bases and J 8 bases, leaving 10 bases between the germline ends. This CDR3 comprises 12 residues. Germline V lookup: CDR1 WSHSY, CDR2 SAAADI. Written as DNA, the CDR3 is TGCGCCAGCAGTGACAGGGCGACAGGCTACACCTTC. Translation gives CASSDRATGYTF.

The chain combines TRBV19 with TRBJ1-5, with D possibly TRBD1 on 6 matching bases. There are 15 residues in the CDR3. CDR1 LNHDA and CDR2 SQIVND come from the germline V gene (reference sequence). The germline V and J ends were trimmed by 7 bases and 9 bases, with 22 bases remaining between them. As DNA, the CDR3 is TGTGCCAGTAAGGAGTTCGGGGGGCTCCAGGGGCCCCAGCATTTT. Residues: CASKEFGGLQGPQHF. The full variable domain, in which reference TRBV19 and TRBJ1-5 provide the parts outside the CDR3, is DGGITQSPKYLFRKEGQNVTLSCEQNLNHDAMYWYRQDPGQGLRLIYYSQIVNDFQKGDIAEGYSVSREKKESFPLTVTSAQKNPTAFYLCASKEFGGLQGPQHFGDGTRLSIL.